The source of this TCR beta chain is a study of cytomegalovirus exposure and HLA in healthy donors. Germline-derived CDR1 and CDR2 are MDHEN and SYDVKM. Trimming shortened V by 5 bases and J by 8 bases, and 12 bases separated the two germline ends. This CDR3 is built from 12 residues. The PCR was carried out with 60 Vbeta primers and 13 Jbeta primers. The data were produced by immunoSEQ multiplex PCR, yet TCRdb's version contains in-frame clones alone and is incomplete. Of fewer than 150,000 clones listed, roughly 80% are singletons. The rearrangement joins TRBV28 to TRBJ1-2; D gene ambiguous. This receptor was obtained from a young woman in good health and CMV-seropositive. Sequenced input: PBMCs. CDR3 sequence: CASSPQRVGYTF. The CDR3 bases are TGTGCCAGCAGTCCCCAGAGGGTGGGCTACACCTTC.